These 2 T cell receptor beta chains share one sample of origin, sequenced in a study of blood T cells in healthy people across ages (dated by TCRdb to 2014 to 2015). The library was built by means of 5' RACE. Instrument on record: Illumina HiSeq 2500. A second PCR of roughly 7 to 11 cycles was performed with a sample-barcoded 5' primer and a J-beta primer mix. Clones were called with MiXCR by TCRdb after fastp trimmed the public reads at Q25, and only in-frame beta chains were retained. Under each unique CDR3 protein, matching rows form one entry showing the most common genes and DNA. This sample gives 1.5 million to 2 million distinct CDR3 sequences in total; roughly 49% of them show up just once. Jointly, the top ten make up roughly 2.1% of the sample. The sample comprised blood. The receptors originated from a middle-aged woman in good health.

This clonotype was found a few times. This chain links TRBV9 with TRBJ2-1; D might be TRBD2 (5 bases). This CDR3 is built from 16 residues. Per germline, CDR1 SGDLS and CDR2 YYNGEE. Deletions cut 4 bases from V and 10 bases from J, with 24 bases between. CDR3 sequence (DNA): TGTGCCAGCAGCCTACCGCGGAATACGGTTTCGGGGGAGCAGTTCTTC. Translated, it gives CASSLPRNTVSGEQFF.

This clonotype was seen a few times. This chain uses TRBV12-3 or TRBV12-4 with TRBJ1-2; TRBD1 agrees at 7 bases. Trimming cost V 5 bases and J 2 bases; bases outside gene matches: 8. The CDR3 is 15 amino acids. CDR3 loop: CASSLMETGNYGYTF. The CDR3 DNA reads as TGTGCCAGCAGTCTGATGGAGACAGGGAACTATGGCTACACCTTC.